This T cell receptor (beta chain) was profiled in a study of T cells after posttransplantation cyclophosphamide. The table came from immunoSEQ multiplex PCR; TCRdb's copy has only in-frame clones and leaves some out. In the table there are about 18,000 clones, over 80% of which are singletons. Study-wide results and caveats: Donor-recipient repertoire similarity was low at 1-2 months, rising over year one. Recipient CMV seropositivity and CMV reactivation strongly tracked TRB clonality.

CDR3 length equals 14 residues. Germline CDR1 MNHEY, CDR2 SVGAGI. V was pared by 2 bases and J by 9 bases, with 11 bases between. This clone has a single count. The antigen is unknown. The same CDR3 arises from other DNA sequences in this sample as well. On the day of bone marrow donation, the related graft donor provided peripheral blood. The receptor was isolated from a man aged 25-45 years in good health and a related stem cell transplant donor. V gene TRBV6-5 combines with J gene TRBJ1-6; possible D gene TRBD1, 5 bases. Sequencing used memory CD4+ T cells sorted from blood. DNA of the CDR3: TGTGCCAGCAGTTACGGGACTGAGACTTCACCCCTCCACTTT. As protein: CASSYGTETSPLHF.